These 14 T cell receptor beta chains were all obtained from the same sample, sequenced in a study of T cell responses to AZD1222 COVID-19 vaccine. The repertoire was sequenced with immunoSEQ multiplex PCR; TCRdb's copy has only in-frame clones and lacks some. This sample has about 160,000 clones, with approximately 94% found just once. The sequencing here drew on peripheral blood, taken 28 days after the second AZD1222 dose. The receptors were gathered from an adult who received the AZD1222 COVID-19 vaccine.

The chain combines TRBV18 with TRBJ1-4; no definite D call. With 2 bases removed from V and 0 bases from J, the gap between germline ends came to 10 bases. CDR3 size: 16 residues. The germline V gene encodes CDR1 KGHSH and CDR2 LQKENI. The DNA for the CDR3 is TGTGCCAGCTCACCATGGAGAAAATCAACTAATGAAAAACTGTTTTTT. Its protein is CASSPWRKSTNEKLFF.

This clone was seen a few times. The rearrangement uses TRBV4-1 and TRBJ2-1; no reliable D call. This CDR3 comprises 15 residues. V lost 4 bases and J lost 3, with 13 bases in between. The germline V gene encodes CDR1 MGHRA and CDR2 YSYEKL. The CDR3 is CASSRALVLYNEQFF. CDR3 coding DNA: TGCGCCAGCAGCCGGGCCCTGGTTCTCTACAATGAGCAGTTCTTC.

The genes are TRBV11-1 and TRBJ2-1; 9 bases fit TRBD2. Germline V gives CDR1 SGHAT, CDR2 FQDESV (reference sequence). J lost 4 bases, V lost 7 bases, and 11 bases had no gene match. The CDR3 sequence is 16 residues long. CDR3 region: CASTPAAGGDYNEQFF. CDR3 DNA sequence: TGTGCCAGCACCCCCGCTGCGGGAGGGGATTACAATGAGCAGTTCTTC.

V is TRBV12-3 or TRBV12-4 and J is TRBJ1-2; a weak D match, TRBD1 (5 bases). V dropped 7 bases and J dropped 8 bases, with 17 bases sitting between them. The CDR3 totals 13 residues. This chain's CDR3 is CASNPREGIGYTF. As DNA, the CDR3 is TGTGCCAGCAACCCCCGCGAGGGGATCGGCTACACCTTC.

The J gene is TRBJ1-6, the V gene TRBV7-9; D ambiguous. V was pared by 5 bases and J by 5 bases, with 13 bases between. The CDR3 is 15 residues long. Germline V gene lookup returns CDR1 SEHNR and CDR2 FQNEAQ (reference sequence). The DNA for the CDR3 is TGTGCCAGCAGCCCAACGGGGAATAATAATTCACCCCTCCACTTT. It codes for CASSPTGNNNSPLHF.

In this sample, this clone turned up a few times. The V gene is TRBV5-5, the J gene TRBJ2-3; no firm D call. CDR1 SGHKS and CDR2 YYEKEE come from the germline V gene (reference sequence). The length of the CDR3 is 15 residues. Trimming removed 2 bases at V and 1 base at J, with 11 bases between. The CDR3 coding sequence is TGTGCCAGCAGCTTCGGTCGGGCGGGCACAGATACGCAGTATTTT. This sequence encodes CASSFGRAGTDTQYF.

The chain employs TRBV4-1 and TRBJ2-2; D call uncertain. V was cut by 3 bases and J by 7 bases, with 6 bases left in between. Germline-derived CDR1 and CDR2 are MGHRA and YSYEKL. CDR3 length: 12 amino acids. CDR3 DNA: TGCGCCAGCAGCCACAACCTCGGGGAGCTGTTTTTT. It yields the protein CASSHNLGELFF.

The chain has TRBV2 and TRBJ2-2, with 8 bases identical to TRBD2. Germline CDR1 is SNHLY and CDR2 is FYNNEI. The CDR3 has 16 residues. V lost 3 bases to trimming and J lost 7 bases; unmatched junction nucleotides: 10. For the CDR3, the DNA is TGTGCCAGCAGTGAGAATATGGGACTAGTGAGCGGGGAGCTGTTTTTT. As protein: CASSENMGLVSGELFF.

Many counts were recorded for this clone. The chain combines TRBV6-1 with TRBJ1-3, with 7 bases that match TRBD1. The CDR3 loop spans 15 amino acids. CDR1 is MNHNS and CDR2 is SASEGT in the germline V gene. V shed 2 bases, J shed 7 bases, and the junction held 8 bases outside the gene matches. The CDR3 region is CASSESGGQRNTIYF. CDR3 sequence (DNA): TGTGCCAGCAGTGAAAGTGGGGGACAGAGGAACACCATATATTTT.

This chain links TRBV15 with TRBJ2-5; 10 positions match TRBD2. CDR1 and CDR2 from the germline V gene are LNHNV and YYDKDF (reference sequence). With 0 bases clipped from V and 3 bases from J, the junction kept 10 bases outside the gene matches. The length of the CDR3 is 18 residues. The CDR3 DNA reads TGTGCCACCAGCAGAGATTTTCATGATAGCGGGAGGAAAGAGACCCAGTACTTC. The encoded protein is CATSRDFHDSGRKETQYF. Drawing the rest from reference TRBV15 and TRBJ2-5, the complete variable domain is DAMVIQNPRYQVTQFGKPVTLSCSQTLNHNVMYWYQQKSSQAPKLLFHYYDKDFNNEADTPDNFQSRRPNTSFCFLDIRSPGLGDTAMYLCATSRDFHDSGRKETQYFGPGTRLLVL.

The chain couples TRBV19 to TRBJ1-2, with 9 bases that match TRBD1. This CDR3 comprises 14 residues. J gave up 3 bases and V 4 bases, and 3 bases lay outside the gene matches. Germline V gene lookup returns CDR1 LNHDA and CDR2 SQIVND (reference sequence). CDR3 residues: CASSNRDRDYGYTF. The DNA for the CDR3 is TGTGCCAGTAGTAATCGGGACAGGGACTATGGCTACACCTTC.

CDR3 protein: CASSQDQGASISYEQYF. The DNA of the CDR3 is TGCGCCAGCAGCCAAGATCAAGGGGCTAGCATCTCCTACGAGCAGTACTTC. The rearrangement joins TRBV4-1 to TRBJ2-7, with D perhaps given as TRBD1 or TRBD2 (5 bases each). With 0 bases removed from V and 0 bases from J, the gap between germline ends came to 15 bases. Germline lookup yields CDR1 MGHRA and CDR2 YSYEKL. This CDR3 comprises 17 residues.

The chain couples TRBV7-8 to TRBJ1-3; D is unclear. The V end lost 5 bases, the J end lost 3 bases, and 11 bases lay between the germline ends. Germline loops: CDR1 SGHVS, CDR2 FQNEAQ. The CDR3 runs to 14 residues. Here the CDR3 DNA reads TGTGCCAGCAGCCCCCGAGAAAGTGGAAACACCATATATTTT. The encoded protein is CASSPRESGNTIYF. Full variable domain (outside the CDR3, taken from reference TRBV7-8 and TRBJ1-3): GAGVSQSPRYKVAKRGQDVALRCDPISGHVSLFWYQQALGQGPEFLTYFQNEAQLDKSGLPSDRFFAERPEGSVSTLKIQRTQQEDSAVYLCASSPRESGNTIYFGEGSWLTVV.

V gene TRBV3-1 (or the pseudogene TRBV3-2) combines with J gene TRBJ2-7; 10 bases are shared with TRBD2. This CDR3 spans 16 amino acids. After removal of 0 bases from V and 9 bases from J, the junction contained 11 bases not matched to a gene. The germline CDR1 and CDR2 sequences are LGHDT and YNNKEL (reference sequence). CDR3 in amino acids: CASSQEIGLAASGQYF. The CDR3 DNA sequence: TGTGCCAGCAGCCAAGAAATTGGACTAGCGGCCTCAGGGCAGTACTTC.